The source of this TCR beta chain is a study of long-term antiretroviral therapy in people with HIV. Study-wide points: Older ART regimens were possibly in use when the blood was collected between about 2004 and 2018. Missing from the dataset were any data on ART adherence, viral resistance or therapy changes. Controls had broader CDR3 length ranges than HIV repertoires did.

Remarks on this clone: Its cognate antigen is unknown.

A v3.0 immunoSEQ assay was performed at survey level. Each sample had sequencing targeting about 40,000-50,000 T-cell genomes. This table comes from immunoSEQ multiplex PCR, and its TCRdb copy is limited to in-frame clones, with some not included. The data show tens of thousands of clones, around 85% seen once. Between the trimmed V and J ends, which lost 2 bases and 2 bases, there was a span of 7 bases. The germline V gene encodes CDR1 KGHSH and CDR2 LQKENI. The CDR3 runs 13 residues. The rearrangement joins TRBV18 to TRBJ2-7, with D tentatively TRBD1 (6 bases). This receptor was obtained from a man between 40 and 49 years old with HIV. The material was unsorted PBMCs, obtained approximately 4.8 years after starting antiretroviral therapy. The DNA of the CDR3 is TGTGCCAGCTCACCAGGGGGCACCTACGAGCAGTACTTC. It codes for CASSPGGTYEQYF.